The clone carrying this T cell receptor (beta chain) was counted between two and nine times. Data came from immunoSEQ multiplex PCR; TCRdb stores just in-frame clones and leaves some out. The sample records about 220,000 clones, around 85% being singletons. CDR1 and CDR2 (germline): LNHDA, SQIVND (reference sequence). V trimming: 4 bases; J trimming: 2 bases; junction bases outside the gene matches: 1. The CDR3 totals 14 residues. The sample belongs to a study of blood T cell repertoires in COVID-19. In the study overall: Samples representing acute and convalescent COVID-19 were sourced from the United States, Italy and Spain. PBMCs, B-cell-depleted T cells, or T cells were the source of the cDNA or gDNA that made up the material.

This receptor was taken from an older woman with COVID-19, enrolled during active disease. Sequenced: peripheral blood. The V call is TRBV19, the J call TRBJ2-5, with 10 bases aligning to TRBD2. Here the CDR3 DNA reads TGTGCCAGTAGTACTAGCGGGGGTCAAGAGACCCAGTACTTC. The encoded protein is CASSTSGGQETQYF.